The clone carrying this TCR beta chain was counted only a few times. Germline V gene sequence: CDR1 MNHEY, CDR2 SVGAGI. V was clipped by 4 bases and J by 6 bases; unmatched bases: 7. This CDR3 contains 15 residues. Via MiXCR, TCRdb re-called the 5' RACE reads, giving one row per CDR3 protein. The sample includes around 200,000 distinct CDR3 sequences, 10% to 13% of them seen just once. The data were obtained in a study of T-cell memory formation after mild COVID-19. This sequence originates from a man younger than 35 who had mild COVID-19 (a few samples of this study predate the infection). Cell type and time point are not known. Material for sequencing was PBMCs or a T cell subset sorted from them (not recorded which). The chain links TRBV6-5 to TRBJ2-1, with TRBD1 matching over 9 bases. The CDR3 sequence: CASSLQGALGNEQFF. As DNA, the CDR3 is TGTGCCAGCAGTTTACAGGGGGCGTTGGGCAATGAGCAGTTCTTC.